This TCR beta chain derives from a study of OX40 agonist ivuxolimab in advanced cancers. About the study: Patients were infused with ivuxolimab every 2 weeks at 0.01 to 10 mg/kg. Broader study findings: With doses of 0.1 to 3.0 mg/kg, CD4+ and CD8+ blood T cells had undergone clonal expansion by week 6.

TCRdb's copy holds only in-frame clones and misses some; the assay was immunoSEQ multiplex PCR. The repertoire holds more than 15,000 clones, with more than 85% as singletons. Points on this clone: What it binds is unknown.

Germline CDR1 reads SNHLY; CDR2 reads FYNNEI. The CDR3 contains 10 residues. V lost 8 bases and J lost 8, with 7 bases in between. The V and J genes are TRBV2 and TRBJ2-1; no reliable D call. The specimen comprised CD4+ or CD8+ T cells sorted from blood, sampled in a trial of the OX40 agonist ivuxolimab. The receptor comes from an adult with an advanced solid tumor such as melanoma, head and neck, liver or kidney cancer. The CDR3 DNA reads TGTGCCAGCCGAGAGTATGAGCAGTTCTTC. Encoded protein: CASREYEQFF. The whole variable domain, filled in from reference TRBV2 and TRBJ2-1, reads EPEVTQTPSHQVTQMGQEVILRCVPISNHLYFYWYRQILGQKVEFLVSFYNNEISEKSEIFDDQFSVERPDGSNFTLKIRSTKLEDSAMYFCASREYEQFFGPGTRLTVL.